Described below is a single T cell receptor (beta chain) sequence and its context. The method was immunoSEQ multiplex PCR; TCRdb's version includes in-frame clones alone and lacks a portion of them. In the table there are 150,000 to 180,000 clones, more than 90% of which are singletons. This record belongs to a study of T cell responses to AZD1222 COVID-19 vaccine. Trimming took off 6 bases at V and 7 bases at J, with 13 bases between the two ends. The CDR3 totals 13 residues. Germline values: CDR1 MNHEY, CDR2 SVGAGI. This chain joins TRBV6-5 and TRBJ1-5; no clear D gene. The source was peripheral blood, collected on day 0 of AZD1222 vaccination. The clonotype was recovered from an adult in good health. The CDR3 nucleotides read TGTGCCAGCAGCCTCACGGGTGGACAGCCCCAGCATTTT. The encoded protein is CASSLTGGQPQHF.